A selection of T cell receptor beta chains follows, all from one sample in a study of T cell responses to AZD1222 COVID-19 vaccine. Clones were read by immunoSEQ multiplex PCR, and TCRdb kept only the in-frame ones, dropping some. The sample has under 150,000 clones; 82% are singletons. Material: peripheral blood, obtained on day 0 of MenACWY control vaccination. Every receptor here comes from an adult in good health. Both conserved end residues are part of each CDR3. The order of the fields is clone size, D gene, J gene, V gene, CDR3 protein, CDR3 DNA. A D gene is named only where the DNA matches it firmly. Clone size, where shown, is once, few, many, or a class for clones that have expanded.

clone_size: NA; d_call: NA; j_call: TRBJ2-5; v_call: TRBV4-1; cdr3_aa: CASSQDGRLMETQYF; cdr3_nt: TGCGCCAGCAGCCAAGATGGGAGACTGATGGAGACCCAGTACTTC
clone_size: NA; d_call: NA; j_call: TRBJ2-1; v_call: TRBV5-1; cdr3_aa: CASSAGDYNEQFF; cdr3_nt: TGCGCCAGCTCTGCGGGCGACTACAATGAGCAGTTCTTC
clone_size: NA; d_call: TRBD1; j_call: TRBJ1-6; v_call: TRBV5-4; cdr3_aa: CASSLAGQSYHNSPLHF; cdr3_nt: TGTGCCAGCAGCTTGGCGGGACAGTCCTACCATAATTCACCCCTCCACTTT
clone_size: once; d_call: NA; j_call: TRBJ1-6; v_call: TRBV5-6; cdr3_aa: CASSLRTAYNSPLHF; cdr3_nt: TGTGCCAGCAGCCTAAGGACGGCTTATAATTCACCCCTCCACTTT
clone_size: NA; d_call: TRBD2; j_call: TRBJ2-5; v_call: TRBV27; cdr3_aa: CASSYQAGGQFKTQYF; cdr3_nt: TGTGCCAGCAGTTATCAAGCGGGGGGCCAGTTTAAGACCCAGTACTTC
clone_size: once; d_call: TRBD2; j_call: TRBJ2-3; v_call: TRBV5-1; cdr3_aa: CASERSGGLDTQYF; cdr3_nt: TGCGCCAGTGAGCGGAGCGGGGGGTTGGATACGCAGTATTTT
clone_size: once; d_call: NA; j_call: TRBJ2-1; v_call: TRBV19; cdr3_aa: CASSGVGKRFF; cdr3_nt: TGTGCCAGTAGTGGCGTTGGGAAAAGGTTCTTC
clone_size: NA; d_call: TRBD1; j_call: TRBJ2-1; v_call: TRBV5-4; cdr3_aa: CASPSGTGRYNEQFF; cdr3_nt: TGTGCCAGTCCCTCCGGGACAGGACGATACAATGAGCAGTTCTTC
clone_size: NA; d_call: NA; j_call: TRBJ1-1; v_call: TRBV19; cdr3_aa: CASSIGLLLNTEAFF; cdr3_nt: TGTGCCAGTAGTATTGGGCTACTCCTGAACACTGAAGCTTTCTTT
clone_size: NA; d_call: NA; j_call: TRBJ1-1; v_call: TRBV5-6; cdr3_aa: CASSLGYEGKNTEAFF; cdr3_nt: TGTGCCAGCAGCCTGGGTTATGAGGGAAAGAACACTGAAGCTTTCTTT
clone_size: NA; d_call: NA; j_call: TRBJ2-1; v_call: TRBV7-6; cdr3_aa: CASSLGTGGNEQFF; cdr3_nt: TGTGCCAGCAGCTTAGGTACTGGCGGCAATGAGCAGTTCTTC
clone_size: once; d_call: NA; j_call: TRBJ2-5; v_call: TRBV9; cdr3_aa: CASSVGAGLERETQYF; cdr3_nt: TGTGCCAGCAGCGTAGGGGCAGGGTTAGAGAGGGAGACCCAGTACTTC
clone_size: few; d_call: NA; j_call: TRBJ2-4; v_call: TRBV7-6; cdr3_aa: CASSPSMRASGVNIQYF; cdr3_nt: TGTGCCAGCAGCCCGTCGATGCGGGCGTCAGGGGTAAACATTCAGTACTTC
clone_size: NA; d_call: TRBD1; j_call: TRBJ1-2; v_call: TRBV2; cdr3_aa: CASSVKQGANYGYTF; cdr3_nt: TGTGCCAGCAGTGTAAAACAGGGGGCGAACTATGGCTACACCTTC
clone_size: few; d_call: TRBD1; j_call: TRBJ2-1; v_call: TRBV19; cdr3_aa: CASSRTGYNEQFF; cdr3_nt: TGTGCCAGTAGTCGGACAGGGTACAATGAGCAGTTCTTC
clone_size: NA; d_call: NA; j_call: TRBJ1-3; v_call: TRBV10-3; cdr3_aa: CAIKSSGNTIYF; cdr3_nt: TGTGCCATCAAGAGCTCTGGAAACACCATATATTTT
clone_size: NA; d_call: NA; j_call: TRBJ2-7; v_call: TRBV18; cdr3_aa: CASSPRTDSSYEQYF; cdr3_nt: TGTGCCAGCTCACCACGGACAGACTCCTCCTACGAGCAGTACTTC
clone_size: NA; d_call: TRBD1; j_call: TRBJ1-5; v_call: TRBV7-9; cdr3_aa: CASSLGTGVRNQPQHF; cdr3_nt: TGTGCCAGCAGCTTAGGGACAGGGGTACGGAATCAGCCCCAGCATTTT
clone_size: NA; d_call: NA; j_call: TRBJ1-4; v_call: TRBV6-5; cdr3_aa: CASSSLGVPTNEKLFF; cdr3_nt: TGTGCCAGCAGTTCCCTTGGAGTTCCAACTAATGAAAAACTGTTTTTT
clone_size: NA; d_call: NA; j_call: TRBJ1-2; v_call: TRBV11-2; cdr3_aa: CASSHYLPMNYGYTF; cdr3_nt: TGTGCCAGCAGCCATTACTTGCCGATGAATTATGGCTACACCTTC
clone_size: few; d_call: NA; j_call: TRBJ1-3; v_call: TRBV11-2; cdr3_aa: CASSPTGFTGNTIYF; cdr3_nt: TGTGCCAGCAGCCCGACAGGCTTCACAGGAAACACCATATATTTT
clone_size: NA; d_call: NA; j_call: TRBJ2-3; v_call: TRBV3-1/TRBV3-2; cdr3_aa: CASSQRSGAPGDTQYF; cdr3_nt: TGTGCCAGCAGCCAAAGATCGGGGGCCCCTGGGGATACGCAGTATTTT
clone_size: NA; d_call: TRBD1; j_call: TRBJ1-1; v_call: TRBV7-2; cdr3_aa: CASSFRDRTWYTEAFF; cdr3_nt: TGTGCCAGCAGCTTCCGGGACAGGACCTGGTACACTGAAGCTTTCTTT
clone_size: NA; d_call: TRBD1; j_call: TRBJ1-4; v_call: TRBV11-2; cdr3_aa: CASSLYIGQDEKLFF; cdr3_nt: TGTGCCAGCAGCTTATACATCGGACAGGATGAAAAACTGTTTTTT
clone_size: once; d_call: NA; j_call: TRBJ2-1; v_call: TRBV5-4; cdr3_aa: CASSSWGTGNEQFF; cdr3_nt: TGTGCCAGCAGCTCCTGGGGAACAGGCAATGAGCAGTTCTTC
clone_size: NA; d_call: TRBD1; j_call: TRBJ2-4; v_call: TRBV5-1; cdr3_aa: CASSRDRGDIQYF; cdr3_nt: TGCGCCAGCAGCCGGGACAGGGGGGACATTCAGTACTTC
clone_size: NA; d_call: NA; j_call: TRBJ2-2; v_call: TRBV18; cdr3_aa: CATFSPTGELFF; cdr3_nt: TGTGCCACCTTCTCACCCACCGGGGAGCTGTTTTTT
clone_size: many; d_call: NA; j_call: TRBJ2-3; v_call: TRBV5-6; cdr3_aa: CASSPRWSFYTDTQYF; cdr3_nt: TGTGCCAGCAGCCCGCGGTGGTCCTTTTACACAGATACGCAGTATTTT
clone_size: NA; d_call: NA; j_call: TRBJ2-1; v_call: TRBV11-3; cdr3_aa: CASSLSWTLPHNEQFF; cdr3_nt: TGTGCCAGCAGCTTGAGTTGGACCCTCCCGCACAATGAGCAGTTCTTC
clone_size: once; d_call: TRBD1; j_call: TRBJ1-2; v_call: TRBV27; cdr3_aa: CASSLSLRGTYGYTF; cdr3_nt: TGTGCCAGCAGTTTATCCCTCAGGGGGACCTATGGCTACACCTTC
clone_size: NA; d_call: NA; j_call: TRBJ1-1; v_call: TRBV6-1; cdr3_aa: CASSEIGGRVNTEAFF; cdr3_nt: TGTGCCAGCAGTGAAATCGGGGGGCGCGTGAACACTGAAGCTTTCTTT
clone_size: NA; d_call: NA; j_call: TRBJ1-6; v_call: TRBV27; cdr3_aa: CASSLLARQDNSPLHF; cdr3_nt: TGTGCCAGCAGTTTGTTGGCCCGACAGGATAATTCACCCCTCCACTTT
clone_size: NA; d_call: NA; j_call: TRBJ2-5; v_call: TRBV6-5; cdr3_aa: CASSYLGQETQYF; cdr3_nt: TGTGCCAGCAGTTACTTAGGGCAAGAGACCCAGTACTTC
clone_size: NA; d_call: NA; j_call: TRBJ1-1; v_call: TRBV5-8; cdr3_aa: CASSGQMNTEAFF; cdr3_nt: TGTGCCAGCAGTGGACAGATGAACACTGAAGCTTTCTTT
clone_size: NA; d_call: NA; j_call: TRBJ1-3; v_call: TRBV5-1; cdr3_aa: CASSGGNSGNTIYF; cdr3_nt: TGCGCCAGCAGCGGGGGAAACTCGGGAAACACCATATATTTT
clone_size: NA; d_call: TRBD1; j_call: TRBJ1-1; v_call: TRBV9; cdr3_aa: CASSVDPGQSTAAFF; cdr3_nt: TGTGCCAGCAGCGTAGACCCGGGACAGTCCACTGCAGCTTTCTTT
clone_size: NA; d_call: TRBD1; j_call: TRBJ2-6; v_call: TRBV9; cdr3_aa: CASSRYPGGEWVVSGANVLTF; cdr3_nt: TGTGCCAGCAGCCGCTACCCAGGGGGCGAATGGGTAGTCTCTGGGGCCAACGTCCTGACTTTC
clone_size: NA; d_call: NA; j_call: TRBJ1-1; v_call: TRBV12-3/TRBV12-4; cdr3_aa: CASRGISSLMAFF; cdr3_nt: TGTGCCAGCAGGGGGATTTCCAGCCTGATGGCTTTCTTT
clone_size: NA; d_call: NA; j_call: TRBJ1-2; v_call: TRBV13; cdr3_aa: CASSLKGLAGNGYTF; cdr3_nt: TGTGCCAGCAGCTTAAAGGGTTTGGCAGGGAATGGCTACACCTTC
clone_size: NA; d_call: NA; j_call: TRBJ2-3; v_call: TRBV6-2/TRBV6-3; cdr3_aa: CASSNGGGTDTQYF; cdr3_nt: TGTGCCAGCAGTAACGGGGGCGGCACAGATACGCAGTATTTT
clone_size: NA; d_call: TRBD1; j_call: TRBJ2-3; v_call: TRBV29-1; cdr3_aa: CSVEALTRDSQASTDTQYF; cdr3_nt: TGCAGCGTTGAAGCCCTAACCCGGGACAGCCAAGCCAGCACAGATACGCAGTATTTT
clone_size: NA; d_call: TRBD1; j_call: TRBJ1-5; v_call: TRBV19; cdr3_aa: CASSARIRGLVRQPQHF; cdr3_nt: TGTGCCAGTAGTGCGAGAATCAGGGGGCTAGTACGTCAGCCCCAGCATTTT
clone_size: NA; d_call: NA; j_call: TRBJ1-2; v_call: TRBV29-1; cdr3_aa: CSVEDGHNYGYTF; cdr3_nt: TGCAGCGTTGAAGACGGACACAACTATGGCTACACCTTC
clone_size: NA; d_call: NA; j_call: TRBJ1-1; v_call: TRBV3-1/TRBV3-2; cdr3_aa: CASSQDLRSKNTEAFF; cdr3_nt: TGTGCCAGCAGCCAAGATCTCAGGTCCAAGAACACTGAAGCTTTCTTT
clone_size: NA; d_call: NA; j_call: TRBJ1-3; v_call: TRBV21-1; cdr3_aa: CASRGWGGNTIYF; cdr3_nt: TGTGCCAGCAGGGGTTGGGGAGGAAACACCATATATTTT
clone_size: NA; d_call: NA; j_call: TRBJ1-5; v_call: TRBV27; cdr3_aa: CASSDEGKVYQPQHF; cdr3_nt: TGTGCCAGCAGTGATGAGGGGAAGGTTTATCAGCCCCAGCATTTT
clone_size: NA; d_call: NA; j_call: TRBJ1-2; v_call: TRBV11-2; cdr3_aa: CASSSVRGQNIGYTF; cdr3_nt: TGTGCCAGCAGCTCAGTGAGAGGACAAAACATTGGCTACACCTTC
clone_size: NA; d_call: NA; j_call: TRBJ2-7; v_call: TRBV6-5; cdr3_aa: CASRSEGEQYF; cdr3_nt: TGTGCCAGCCGGTCCGAGGGCGAGCAGTACTTC
clone_size: NA; d_call: NA; j_call: TRBJ1-2; v_call: TRBV7-8; cdr3_aa: CASSLAMDGVYGYTF; cdr3_nt: TGTGCCAGCAGCTTAGCGATGGATGGGGTATATGGCTACACCTTC
clone_size: NA; d_call: NA; j_call: TRBJ1-5; v_call: TRBV18; cdr3_aa: CASPGGDRAQHF; cdr3_nt: TGTGCCAGCCCAGGTGGGGATCGGGCCCAGCATTTT